The 14 T cell receptor beta chains below come from one sample, sequenced in a study of T cells after posttransplantation cyclophosphamide. Treatment was busulfan-fludarabine conditioning, a marrow graft, and cyclophosphamide on days +3 and +4. Libraries were prepared by immunoSEQ multiplex PCR; TCRdb keeps only in-frame clonotypes and omits some of them. The table records roughly 5,000 clones, roughly four fifths of them present only once. Here the sequenced sample was CD4+ T cells sorted from blood, taken about 350 days after allogeneic stem cell transplant with posttransplant cyclophosphamide. All receptors come from a male patient in his fifties who received an allogeneic stem cell transplant from a related donor and was CMV-positive. Among the T cells, some may be from the graft donor.

This rearrangement joins TRBV7-2 to TRBJ1-5, with D perhaps matching TRBD1 (6 bases). V lost 5 bases to trimming and J lost 6 bases, with 11 bases between them. CDR1 is SGHTA, CDR2 FQGNSA, per germline. The CDR3 is made up of 13 amino acids. CDR3: CASSRDIGQPQHF. The CDR3 bases are TGTGCCAGCAGCCGGGACATAGGTCAGCCCCAGCATTTT.

V usage is TRBV7-2 and J usage is TRBJ1-2; TRBD1 matches 8 bases. Germline CDR1 SGHTA, CDR2 FQGNSA. This CDR3 is 15 amino acids long. J gave up 4 bases and V 4 bases, and 8 bases lay outside the gene matches. CDR3 nucleotides: TGTGCCAGCAGCTACCAACAGGGGGTGAGCTATGGCTACACCTTC. It yields the protein CASSYQQGVSYGYTF.

The CDR3 sequence is CASSLVDSNQPQHF. The CDR3 DNA sequence: TGTGCCAGCAGCTTGGTAGATAGCAATCAGCCCCAGCATTTT. The chain joins TRBV5-6 to TRBJ1-5, with D uncertain. Trimming left V 0 bases short and J 0 bases short, with 4 bases between. There are 14 residues in the CDR3. Germline V lookup: CDR1 SGHDT, CDR2 YYEEEE. Variable domain in full (rest from reference TRBV5-6 and TRBJ1-5): DAGVTQSPTHLIKTRGQQVTLRCSPKSGHDTVSWYQQALGQGPQFIFQYYEEEERQRGNFPDRFSGHQFPNYSSELNVNALLLGDSALYLCASSLVDSNQPQHFGDGTRLSIL.

This chain joins TRBV7-9 and TRBJ1-4, with a weak D call TRBD1 (5 bases). The ends were cut back, 2 bases at V and 3 bases at J, with 10 bases in the middle. The CDR3 has 15 residues. The germline V gene encodes CDR1 SEHNR and CDR2 FQNEAQ (reference sequence). CDR3 loop: CASSLIGVSNEKLFF. The CDR3 coding sequence is TGTGCCAGCAGCTTAATAGGGGTATCTAATGAAAAACTGTTTTTT. The variable domain in full, completed from reference TRBV7-9 and TRBJ1-4, reads DTGVSQNPRHKITKRGQNVTFRCDPISEHNRLYWYRQTLGQGPEFLTYFQNEAQLEKSRLLSDRFSAERPKGSFSTLEIQRTEQGDSAMYLCASSLIGVSNEKLFFGSGTQLSVL.

The genes are TRBV7-5 and TRBJ1-2; TRBD1 reflects the table's D call only, with no check against the DNA. TRBV7-5 is assigned pseudogene status. The CDR3 has 15 amino acids. The CDR3 region has the DNA TGTGCCAGAAGCTCATTACAGGGGAAGCACTATGGCTACACCTTC. It is translated as CARSSLQGKHYGYTF.

This rearrangement joins TRBV6-1 to TRBJ2-7, with D possibly matching TRBD1 (6 bases). Per the germline V gene, CDR1 is MNHNS and CDR2 is SASEGT. The CDR3 contains 12 residues. Trimming left V 6 bases short and J 12 bases short, with 18 bases between. Written as DNA, the CDR3 is TGTGCCAGCAGCGAGGCGTCCAGGGGCTGGTACTTC. It specifies CASSEASRGWYF.

This sequence joins TRBV7-6 and TRBJ2-1, with TRBD2 matching 10 bases. CDR3 length: 18 residues. The germline V gene has CDR1 SGHVS and CDR2 FNYEAQ. With V trimmed by 4 bases and J by 2 bases, 11 bases remained unmatched. The CDR3 loop is CASSYPRTSGKTYNEQFF. The DNA of the CDR3 is TGTGCCAGCAGCTACCCGAGGACTAGCGGAAAAACCTACAATGAGCAGTTCTTC.

V and J are TRBV4-3 and TRBJ2-2; D not certain. Trimming cost V 5 bases and J 1 base, with 14 bases left between them. CDR3 length equals 16 residues. The germline V gene has CDR1 LGHNA and CDR2 YSLEER. The CDR3 DNA reads TGCGCCAGCAGCGTATACTGGGCCCAGAACACCGGGGAGCTGTTTTTT. Translating gives CASSVYWAQNTGELFF.

This clone has just one count. The V and J genes are TRBV5-1 and TRBJ2-3; the match to TRBD2 covers 9 bases. CDR1 SGHRS and CDR2 YFSETQ come from the germline V gene. With V trimmed by 4 bases and J by 5 bases, 5 bases remained unmatched. This CDR3 is 14 amino acids long. CDR3 region: CASSAGLALDTQYF. CDR3 DNA sequence: TGCGCCAGCAGCGCGGGACTAGCCCTAGATACGCAGTATTTT. The full variable domain, its missing parts supplied by reference TRBV5-1 and TRBJ2-3, is KAGVTQTPRYLIKTRGQQVTLSCSPISGHRSVSWYQQTPGQGLQFLFEYFSETQRNKGNFPGRFSGRQFSNSRSEMNVSTLELGDSALYLCASSAGLALDTQYFGPGTRLTVL.

The rearrangement joins TRBV11-2 to TRBJ1-2, with 7 bases fitting TRBD1. The CDR3 has 13 residues. Germline trimming cut 5 bases from V and 4 bases from J; bases unmatched to any gene: 4. The germline gives CDR1 SGHAT, CDR2 FQNNGV. The CDR3 DNA is TGTGCCAGCAGCACGGGACAGTTCTATGGCTACACCTTC. It codes for CASSTGQFYGYTF.

This sequence joins TRBV30 and TRBJ2-7; 7 bases map to TRBD1. J gave up 13 bases and V 1 base, and 7 bases lay outside the gene matches. The CDR3 consists of 11 residues. Germline assignment: CDR1 GTSNPN and CDR2 SVGIG (reference sequence). The DNA for the CDR3 is TGTGCCTGGAGTGCAACAGGGGTCTCCTACTTC. This translates into CAWSATGVSYF.

The rearrangement joins TRBV9 to TRBJ2-2; D unclear. The CDR3 has 15 residues. The V gene lost 0 bases and the J gene lost 5 bases, with 11 bases spanning the gap. Germline values: CDR1 SGDLS, CDR2 YYNGEE. The CDR3 coding sequence is TGTGCCAGCAGCGTAGGAACACGCGGAACCGGGGAGCTGTTTTTT. It codes for CASSVGTRGTGELFF.

The V and J genes are TRBV11-2 and TRBJ2-3, with 8 nucleotides matching TRBD1. Trimming took 5 bases from V and 7 from J; bases not matched to a gene: 5. From germline, CDR1 is SGHAT and CDR2 FQNNGV. This CDR3 has 13 residues. CDR3: CASSRRQGYTQYF. For the CDR3, the DNA is TGTGCCAGCAGCCGCCGACAGGGGTATACGCAGTATTTT.

The chain links TRBV2 to TRBJ2-7; possible D gene TRBD2, 5 bases. The CDR3 is 13 amino acids. V was cut by 6 bases and J by 1 base, with 10 bases left in between. From germline, CDR1 is SNHLY and CDR2 FYNNEI. The CDR3 DNA sequence: TGTGCCAGCAGGGGCGGGCTATCCTACGAGCAGTACTTC. Encoded protein: CASRGGLSYEQYF.